This record concerns one TCR beta chain sequence. Its specificity is not known. The record originates from a study of OX40 agonist ivuxolimab in advanced cancers. Study context: Patients received ivuxolimab, an intravenous treatment, every 2 weeks at 0.01 to 10 mg/kg. Regarding the study as a whole: Clones of CD4+ and CD8+ blood T cells grew by week 6 at doses of 0.1 to 3.0 mg/kg.

The table came from immunoSEQ multiplex PCR; TCRdb's copy has only in-frame clones and leaves some out. The table lists tens of thousands of clones, about 85% of them singletons. The germline V gene encodes CDR1 SGHTS and CDR2 YDEGEE. V was clipped by 1 base and J by 5 bases, with 6 bases between them. This CDR3 spans 12 amino acids. The TCR sequence derives from an adult with an advanced solid tumor such as melanoma, head and neck, liver or kidney cancer. The V and J genes are TRBV5-8 and TRBJ2-5; D is possibly TRBD2 (5 bases). The source was CD4+ or CD8+ T cells sorted from blood, collected in a trial of the OX40 agonist ivuxolimab. The CDR3 spells CASSLIAETQYF. In nucleotides, the CDR3 is TGTGCCAGCAGCTTGATAGCGGAGACCCAGTACTTC.